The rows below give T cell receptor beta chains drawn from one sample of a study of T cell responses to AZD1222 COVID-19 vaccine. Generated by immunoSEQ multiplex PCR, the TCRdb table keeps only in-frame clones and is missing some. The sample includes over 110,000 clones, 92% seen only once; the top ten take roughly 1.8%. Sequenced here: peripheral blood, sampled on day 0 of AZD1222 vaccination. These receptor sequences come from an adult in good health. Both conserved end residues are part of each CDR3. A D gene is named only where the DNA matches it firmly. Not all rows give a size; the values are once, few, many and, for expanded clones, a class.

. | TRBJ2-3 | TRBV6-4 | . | CASSPGPETDTQYF | TGTGCCAGCAGTCCCGGACCCGAGACAGATACGCAGTATTTT
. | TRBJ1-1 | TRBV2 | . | CASSEALRSTEAFF | TGTGCCAGCAGTGAAGCGCTTAGGTCAACTGAAGCTTTCTTT
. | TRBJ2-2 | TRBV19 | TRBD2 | CASSMPSGAGTGELFF | TGTGCCAGTAGTATGCCTAGCGGGGCGGGTACCGGGGAGCTGTTTTTT
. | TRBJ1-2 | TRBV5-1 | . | CASSLGEGVGYTF | TGCGCCAGCAGCTTGGGGGAGGGAGTTGGCTACACCTTC
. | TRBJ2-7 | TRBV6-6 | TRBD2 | CASSSGGSYLYEQYF | TGTGCCAGCAGTTCGGGGGGGTCGTACCTATACGAGCAGTACTTC
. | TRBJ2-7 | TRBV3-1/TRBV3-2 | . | CASSQVPGGSYEQYF | TGTGCCAGCAGCCAAGTTCCGGGTGGCTCCTACGAGCAGTACTTC
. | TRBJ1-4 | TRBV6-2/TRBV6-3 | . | CASSYFPIRRLAATNEKLFF | TGTGCCAGCAGTTACTTCCCTATCCGGAGGCTGGCGGCAACTAATGAAAAACTGTTTTTT
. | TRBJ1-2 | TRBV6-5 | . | CASTNATFYGYTF | TGTGCCAGCACCAACGCCACCTTCTATGGCTACACCTTC
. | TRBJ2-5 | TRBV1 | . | CTSSQEIPGRGLTTQYF | TGCACCAGCAGCCAAGAAATCCCGGGGCGCGGGTTAACGACCCAGTACTTC
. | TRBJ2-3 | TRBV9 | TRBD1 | CASSVVDRGLSTDTQYF | TGTGCCAGCAGCGTAGTCGACAGGGGACTTAGCACAGATACGCAGTATTTT
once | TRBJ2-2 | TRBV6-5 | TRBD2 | CASSAGTSGAGELFF | TGTGCCAGCAGCGCGGGGACTAGTGGGGCCGGGGAGCTGTTTTTT
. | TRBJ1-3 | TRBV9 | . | CASSVAGSSGNTIYF | TGTGCCAGCAGCGTAGCTGGGAGCTCTGGAAACACCATATATTTT
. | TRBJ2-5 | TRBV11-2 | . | CASSLAGVETQYF | TGTGCCAGCAGCTTAGCAGGGGTAGAGACCCAGTACTTC
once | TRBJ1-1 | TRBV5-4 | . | CASSPRYGGEVTEAFF | TGTGCCAGCAGCCCCAGATACGGGGGAGAAGTCACTGAAGCTTTCTTT
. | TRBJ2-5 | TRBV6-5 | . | CASSSRRYQETQYF | TGTGCCAGCAGTTCCCGACGGTACCAAGAGACCCAGTACTTC
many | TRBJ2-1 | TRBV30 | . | CAWTAGGNEQFF | TGTGCCTGGACGGCGGGTGGGAATGAGCAGTTCTTC
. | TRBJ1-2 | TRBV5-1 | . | CASSFPGGYTF | TGCGCCAGCAGCTTTCCCGGAGGCTACACCTTC
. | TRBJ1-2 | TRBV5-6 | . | CASSLGNRGYTF | TGTGCCAGCAGCCTGGGGAACAGGGGCTACACCTTC
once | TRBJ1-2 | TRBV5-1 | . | CASSFGGPLDGYTF | TGCGCCAGCAGCTTCGGGGGTCCCCTCGATGGCTACACCTTC
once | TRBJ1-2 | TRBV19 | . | CASSILGEAGYTF | TGTGCCAGTAGTATTTTGGGGGAGGCTGGCTACACCTTC
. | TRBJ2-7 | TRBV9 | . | CASSAGAGTVGYEQYF | TGTGCCAGCAGCGCTGGGGCCGGGACCGTTGGTTACGAGCAGTACTTC
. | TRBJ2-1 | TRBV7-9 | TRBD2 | CASGTSTSIYNEQFF | TGTGCCAGCGGGACTAGCACTTCTATCTACAATGAGCAGTTCTTC